This T cell receptor beta chain is from a study of regulatory T cells in long-lasting Graves disease. This CDR3 is built from 15 residues. The ends were cut back, 4 bases at V and 4 bases at J, with 16 bases in the middle. Time point noted: newly diagnosed GD, antithyroid drugs for less than 3 months. PBMC-extracted RNA yielded the TCR library. The TCR beta library used iRepertoire HTBI primers with Arm-PCR amplification of CDR3. Authors' analysis steps: From all samples, identification returned some 15 TRBJ and 60 or so TRBV segments. TCRdb processed the multiplex PCR reads anew with MiXCR; each CDR3 protein has one entry. The V and J calls and clone size are TCRdb's, not the authors'. The data contain more than 300,000 distinct CDR3 sequences, about 17% of them singletons. This clonotype was recorded many times. These data were also reused for a study on T cells in Graves' hyperthyroidism and ophthalmopathy.

The sequence came from a woman under 30 with Graves disease. The V call is TRBV12-3 or TRBV12-4, the J call TRBJ1-1; D might be TRBD1 (5 bases). The material sequenced was peripheral blood mononuclear cells (PBMCs), taken at new diagnosis, from a patient treated with antithyroid drugs. For the CDR3, the DNA is TGTGCCAGCAGTTCCCAGTCGGGGGTTGGCACTGAAGCTTTCTTT. Amino acids: CASSSQSGVGTEAFF.